This T cell receptor beta chain was sequenced during a study of T cells after yellow fever vaccination. Study conclusions and caveats: Abundant clonotypes (contaminants from the bulk population) could be present in FACS-sorted repertoires. Subsequent booster samples again held most clones from primary vaccination (around 96% CD4, over 80% CD8). Peaking on day 5 versus 15, the secondary response was faster but weaker.

The sample holds a few counts of this clonotype. As yet, its antigen is unknown. UMIs were added to TCR cDNA along with a universal primer site when it was made by 5'RACE template switching. Each CDR3 protein gets one entry after TCRdb re-called the 5' RACE reads with MiXCR. Of some 350,000 distinct CDR3 sequences listed, 11% are singletons. The CDR3 is 12 residues long. The germline V gene has CDR1 SGHKS and CDR2 YYEKEE (reference sequence). V dropped 8 bases and J dropped 1 base, with 9 bases sitting between them. The rearrangement uses TRBV5-5 and TRBJ1-2; D is unresolved. The sample was PBMCs, taken on the day of the first yellow fever vaccination. The sequence came from a man younger than 35 who received the YFV17D yellow fever vaccine. DNA for the CDR3: TGTGCCAGTGCCAGGTTTAACTATGGCTACACCTTC. It specifies CASARFNYGYTF.